This TCR beta chain was captured in a study of CD8 T cells in ankylosing spondylitis. Scientists made TCR beta libraries using quantitative 5'-RACE with molecular barcodes. TCRdb re-called the 5' RACE reads through MiXCR, storing one row per CDR3 protein. The data hold some 840,000 distinct CDR3 sequences, with around 11% observed a single time. General study points: Those disease-linked clones were CD8+; they were also relatively rare in peripheral blood. Apparently characteristic of ankylosing spondylitis blood was a TCR beta motif (about 8 highly homologous variants).

At least ten counts were recorded for this clonotype. The antigen remains undetermined. The CDR3 covers 12 residues. V was trimmed by 4 bases and J by 2 bases, leaving 9 bases between them. CDR1 DFQATT and CDR2 SNEGSKA come from the germline V gene (reference sequence). Sequenced: blood, either unsorted or a sorted T cell fraction (not recorded which). V usage is TRBV20-1 and J usage is TRBJ2-7; possible D gene TRBD1, 5 bases. The clonotype comes from a male donor with ankylosing spondylitis. The CDR3 spells CSATAGTYEQYF. The CDR3, as DNA: TGCAGTGCTACCGCAGGGACCTACGAGCAGTACTTC.